A selection of T cell receptor beta chains follows, all from one sample in a study of CD8 T cells in Susac syndrome. TCRdb analysed the immunoSEQ multiplex PCR reads with MiXCR anew, one entry per CDR3 protein. The sample lists 120,000 to 150,000 distinct CDR3 sequences; approximately 93% were seen once. The sample comprised CD4+ T cells from PBMCs. The receptors were sampled from a human donor in good health. Each CDR3 is given with its conserved first and last residue. The order of the fields is V gene, clone size, J gene, D gene, CDR3 DNA, CDR3 protein. D genes are given only for firm matches. Clone size, where shown, is once, few, many, or a class for clones that have expanded.

>TRBV28|.|TRBJ2-7|TRBD2
TGTGCCACCGGGACTAGCGCCTACGAGCAGTACTTC
CATGTSAYEQYF
>TRBV20-1|.|TRBJ2-1|TRBD2
TGCAGTGCCCGTCCGACTAGCGGGACCTACAATGAGCAGTTCTTC
CSARPTSGTYNEQFF
>TRBV20-1|.|TRBJ1-1|.
TGCAGTGCTAGGACAATGAGCATGAACACTGAAGCTTTCTTT
CSARTMSMNTEAFF
>TRBV5-1|.|TRBJ2-5|.
TGCGCCAGCAGATTTCGGGACTCCGGCTCTCAAGAGACCCAGTACTTC
CASRFRDSGSQETQYF
>TRBV7-9|.|TRBJ1-4|.
TGTGCCAGCAGCGGGAGCTACGCTAAACCACAACTTTTCAATGAAAAACTGTTTTTT
CASSGSYAKPQLFNEKLFF
>TRBV6-2/TRBV6-3|.|TRBJ1-1|.
TGTGCCAGCAGTAGACCACCGGGGCCGGCCGAAGCTTTCTTT
CASSRPPGPAEAFF
>TRBV29-1|.|TRBJ2-1|.
TGCAGCGTTGGTGTTTTGGACACATTATTATTCTTC
CSVGVLDTLLFF
>TRBV6-1|.|TRBJ2-3|TRBD2
TGTGCCAGCAGTCGCGCTCTCTTACGACTAGCGGGAGTGGGAGATACGCAGTATTTT
CASSRALLRLAGVGDTQYF
>TRBV3-1|once|TRBJ2-3|.
TGTGCCAGCAGCCGAACAGGGATACCAGATACGCAGTATTTT
CASSRTGIPDTQYF
>TRBV9|.|TRBJ2-1|.
TGTGCCAGCAGCGCTTTTAAGAATAGCCTCTACAATGAGCAGTTCTTC
CASSAFKNSLYNEQFF